This T cell receptor (beta chain) was profiled in a study of T cell repertoires in cytomegalovirus infection. Study details: Recently described HLA-C-restricted plus well-studied HLA-B-restricted CMV epitopes were used.

One entry per CDR3 protein results from TCRdb running MiXCR on the reads. The profile shows 80,000 or so distinct CDR3 sequences, 20% to 30% of them singletons. This clonotype was seen more than once but under ten times. The antigen is not known. The CDR3 extends over 13 amino acids. Germline V CDR1 and CDR2: GTSNPN, SVGIG (reference sequence). V was clipped by 5 bases and J by 0 bases, with 10 bases between them. This TCR came from a human donor in good health (CMV status not recorded). Some clones in this sample may be carry-over from other donors' samples. The material was CD8+ T cells from cultured PBMCs, obtained from culture after CMV antigen stimulation. The chain uses TRBV30 and TRBJ1-1; unclear D gene. The CDR3 sequence is CAWVEDVNTEAFF. The CDR3 DNA is TGTGCCTGGGTCGAGGACGTGAACACTGAAGCTTTCTTT.